This T cell receptor (beta chain) was documented in a study of T cell repertoires in cytomegalovirus infection. About the study: Carrying CMV and the relevant HLA type showed in public TCR beta signatures. Study results and limitations: Summed frequency of shared TCR beta families picked out CMV carriers who also had the relevant HLA. The study found HLA-C-restricted CMV-specific TCR beta clonotypes dominating the ex vivo response.

TCRdb processed the reads anew with MiXCR; each CDR3 protein has one entry. The sample includes some 320,000 distinct CDR3 sequences, around 9.5% seen only once; the top ten take 3.5% to 4.5%. Trimming took off 0 bases at V and 6 bases at J, with 8 bases between the two ends. Germline CDR1 is DFQATT and CDR2 is SNEGSKA (reference sequence). There are 13 residues in the CDR3. The sample holds a few counts of this clonotype. What it binds is unknown. The receptor was isolated from a human donor in good health (CMV status not recorded). Some clones in this sample may be carry-over from other donors' samples. The sequenced sample consisted of PBMCs. The rearrangement links TRBV20-1 to TRBJ2-2, with D hard to call. CDR3 nucleotide sequence: TGCAGTGCTAGAGATCTCAGAGCCGGGGAGCTGTTTTTT. Translated, it gives CSARDLRAGELFF.